This section outlines one TCR beta chain sequence together with its context. This entry belongs to a study of cytomegalovirus exposure and HLA in healthy donors. The data were produced by immunoSEQ multiplex PCR, yet TCRdb's version contains in-frame clones alone and is incomplete. The sample consists of 150,000 or so clones, around nine tenths of them appearing once. V gave up 3 bases and J gave up 3 bases, with 15 bases separating them. Germline V gene lookup returns CDR1 LNHDA and CDR2 SQIVND (reference sequence). The CDR3 covers 15 residues. The receptor's source is a man aged 18-30 years in good health and CMV-seropositive. The sample consisted of PBMCs. The gene calls are TRBV19 and TRBJ2-7, with D possibly matching TRBD1 (6 bases). CDR3 sequence: CASSMTVGTLYEQYF. The CDR3 DNA reads TGTGCCAGTAGTATGACCGTTGGGACACTCTACGAGCAGTACTTC. Drawing the rest from reference TRBV19 and TRBJ2-7, the complete variable domain is DGGITQSPKYLFRKEGQNVTLSCEQNLNHDAMYWYRQDPGQGLRLIYYSQIVNDFQKGDIAEGYSVSREKKESFPLTVTSAQKNPTAFYLCASSMTVGTLYEQYFGPGTRLTVT.